This T cell receptor beta chain was sequenced for a study of blood T cells in healthy people across ages. For the second PCR, which ran for about 6 to 11 cycles, a sample-barcoded 5' primer and a J-beta primer mix were used. TCRdb reanalysed the 5' RACE reads using MiXCR and keeps one entry per CDR3 protein. The table has 800,000 to 1,300,000 distinct CDR3 sequences, 25% seen once. V shed 6 bases and J 7 bases; nucleotides not matched to a gene: 14. This CDR3 spans 16 amino acids. From germline, CDR1 is MNHNS and CDR2 SASEGT. This sample was shared with a second study, whose subject was T cells of mothers and their children.

Input material: blood. The V and J genes are TRBV6-1 and TRBJ2-1; the match to TRBD1 covers 8 bases. This sequence originates from a girl aged 2 to 9 in good health. The CDR3 DNA reads as TGTGCCAGCAGCCACTTCGGACAGGGAAATGTTAATGAGCAGTTCTTC. Protein: CASSHFGQGNVNEQFF.